This passage covers 10 T cell receptor beta chains from one sample sequenced in a study of blood T cell repertoires in COVID-19. TCRdb's copy holds only in-frame clones and misses some; the assay was immunoSEQ multiplex PCR. The sample consists of tens of thousands of clones, 80% of them appearing once. What was sequenced was peripheral blood. The source of these receptors is a woman older than 75 with acute or convalescent COVID-19.

This chain connects TRBV5-1 to TRBJ1-2, with unresolved D. Germline V CDR1 and CDR2: SGHRS, YFSETQ. Trimming cost V 0 bases and J 4 bases, with 13 bases left between them. The CDR3 loop spans 15 amino acids. The chain's CDR3 is CASSLVDFGPYGYTF. DNA for the CDR3: TGCGCCAGCAGCTTGGTGGACTTTGGGCCCTATGGCTACACCTTC.

This chain uses TRBV2 with TRBJ2-2; the D gene is possibly TRBD2 (5 bases). The germline CDR1 and CDR2 sequences are SNHLY and FYNNEI. The length of the CDR3 is 14 residues. V was trimmed by 10 bases and J by 0 bases, leaving 12 bases between them. The chain's CDR3 is CATKGGPNTGELFF. CDR3 in DNA: TGTGCCACAAAAGGAGGACCGAACACCGGGGAGCTGTTTTTT.

This rearrangement joins TRBV30 to TRBJ2-3, with 7 bases fitting TRBD2. V trimming: 1 base; J trimming: 3 bases; junction bases outside the gene matches: 10. Germline lookup yields CDR1 GTSNPN and CDR2 SVGIG (reference sequence). The CDR3 sequence is 16 residues long. CDR3 DNA sequence: TGTGCCTGGAGTGGCTCCGGACTAGAGGGTACAGATACGCAGTATTTT. Amino acids: CAWSGSGLEGTDTQYF.

This chain connects TRBV6-6 to TRBJ2-1; the match to TRBD1 covers 12 bases. The CDR3 spans 15 residues. Germline lookup yields CDR1 MNHNY and CDR2 SVGAGI (reference sequence). J was trimmed by 7 bases and V by 6 bases; bases with no gene match: 7. The CDR3 bases are TGTGCCAGCAGCCCCGGGACAGGGGGCAGGAATGAGCAGTTCTTC. Translation: CASSPGTGGRNEQFF.

The chain joins TRBV18 to TRBJ1-1; possibly TRBD1 for D (5 bases). Germline CDR1 reads KGHSH; CDR2 reads LQKENI. This CDR3 is 16 amino acids long. The ends were cut back, 0 bases at V and 3 bases at J, with 14 bases in the middle. The CDR3 DNA reads TGTGCCAGCTCACCACCTGTGGGGCGCCTAGACACTGAAGCTTTCTTT. This translates into CASSPPVGRLDTEAFF.

The gene calls are TRBV5-1 and TRBJ1-1, with D possibly being TRBD1 (5 bases). This CDR3 spans 14 amino acids. The germline V gene has CDR1 SGHRS and CDR2 YFSETQ. V was shortened by 6 bases and J by 0 bases, with 12 bases between the two germline ends. CDR3 DNA: TGCGCCAGCAATCTTGACAGCGTGAACACTGAAGCTTTCTTT. Protein: CASNLDSVNTEAFF.

The chain uses TRBV7-9 and TRBJ1-1; no clear D gene. Germline CDR1 SEHNR, CDR2 FQNEAQ (reference sequence). Trimming removed 3 bases at V and 0 bases at J, with 8 bases between. The CDR3 totals 14 residues. The CDR3 nucleotides are TGTGCCAGCAGCTTCCTCGGTGTGAACACTGAAGCTTTCTTT. Its translation: CASSFLGVNTEAFF.

V is TRBV6-6 and J is TRBJ1-1, with a weak D call TRBD1 (6 bases). The length of the CDR3 is 13 residues. Per germline, CDR1 MNHNY and CDR2 SVGAGI (reference sequence). Trimming stripped 7 bases from V and 1 base from J, with 10 bases between. For the CDR3, the DNA is TGTGCCAGCATCCAACAGGGGAACACTGAAGCTTTCTTT. This sequence encodes CASIQQGNTEAFF.

V and J are TRBV3-1 (or the pseudogene TRBV3-2) and TRBJ1-4, with TRBD1 matching 7 bases. J gave up 3 bases and V 4 bases, and 17 bases lay outside the gene matches. The CDR3 runs 19 residues. Germline CDR1 and CDR2: LGHDT and YNNKEL (reference sequence). In nucleotides, the CDR3 is TGTGCCAGCAGCCCCGCCGTAGGGGGCGAAGTCGTAGCTAATGAAAAACTGTTTTTT. Translation: CASSPAVGGEVVANEKLFF.

On this clone itself: The sample contains more than one DNA sequence encoding this CDR3. This chain links TRBV18 with TRBJ2-1; 11 bases agree with TRBD2. CDR1 and CDR2 (germline): KGHSH, LQKENI. The CDR3 runs 15 residues. V lost 2 bases and J lost 4; bases outside the gene matches: 1. CDR3 amino acids: CASSPRTSGYNEQFF. CDR3 sequence (DNA): TGTGCCAGCTCACCAAGGACTAGCGGGTACAATGAGCAGTTCTTC. The complete variable domain, with remaining parts taken from reference TRBV18 and TRBJ2-1, reads NAGVMQNPRHLVRRRGQEARLRCSPMKGHSHVYWYRQLPEEGLKFMVYLQKENIIDESGMPKERFSAEFPKEGPSILRIQQVVRGDSAAYFCASSPRTSGYNEQFFGPGTRLTVL.